Following are 26 T cell receptor beta chains from one sample sequenced in a study of blood T cell repertoires in COVID-19. Libraries were prepared by immunoSEQ multiplex PCR; TCRdb keeps only in-frame clonotypes and omits some of them. This sample has a few hundred thousand clones; more than 80% occur once, and the top ten carry about 10%. The sequenced sample consisted of peripheral blood. The source is a woman of 80 years or more with acute or convalescent COVID-19.

V gene TRBV3-1 (or the pseudogene TRBV3-2) combines with J gene TRBJ1-4; 9 positions match TRBD1. This CDR3 contains 16 residues. V lost 0 bases and J lost 6; bases outside the gene matches: 5. Germline lookup yields CDR1 LGHDT and CDR2 YNNKEL (reference sequence). This chain's CDR3 is CASSQELGTGYEKLFF. The DNA of the CDR3 is TGTGCCAGCAGCCAAGAATTAGGGACAGGGTATGAAAAACTGTTTTTT.

The chain carries TRBV5-1 and TRBJ2-7; possibly TRBD1 for D (5 bases). From germline, CDR1 is SGHRS and CDR2 YFSETQ. The CDR3 has 13 amino acids. Trimming removed 7 bases at V and 1 base at J, with 12 bases between. The CDR3 nucleotides are TGCGCCAGCCAACAGGATCAGTCCTACGAGCAGTACTTC. This codes for CASQQDQSYEQYF.

In its sample, this clone was seen once. The rearrangement joins TRBV11-3 to TRBJ1-3, with D maybe TRBD1 (6 bases). The germline gives CDR1 SGHNT, CDR2 YENEEA. With 5 bases removed from V and 0 bases from J, the gap between germline ends came to 11 bases. The CDR3 is 15 residues long. The CDR3 DNA is TGTGCCAGCAGCGGACAGATTACCTCTGGAAACACCATATATTTT. Its translation: CASSGQITSGNTIYF. The full variable domain, with the rest looked up from reference TRBV11-3 and TRBJ1-3, is EAGVVQSPRYKIIEKKQPVAFWCNPISGHNTLYWYLQNLGQGPELLIRYENEEAVDDSQLPKDRFSAERLKGVDSTLKIQPAELGDSAVYLCASSGQITSGNTIYFGEGSWLTVV.

The chain is built from TRBV11-3 and TRBJ2-5; 9 positions agree with TRBD1. The trim removed 1 base at V and 5 bases at J, leaving 8 bases unmatched. This CDR3 contains 16 residues. From germline, CDR1 is SGHNT and CDR2 YENEEA. This CDR3 is CASSLGGTGNRETQYF. The CDR3 bases are TGTGCCAGCAGCTTAGGGGGGACAGGGAACAGGGAGACCCAGTACTTC.

The table lists this clone with a few counts. V and J are TRBV28 and TRBJ1-2; no definite D call. The CDR3 runs to 14 residues. V was clipped by 3 bases and J by 8 bases, with 16 bases between them. Germline CDR1 MDHEN, CDR2 SYDVKM. The CDR3 DNA follows: TGTGCCAGCAGTTTTCTCCGGACGCCGGGGGGCTACACCTTC. It yields the protein CASSFLRTPGGYTF.

This clone came up once. In DNA, the CDR3 is TGTGCCAGCAGTTTGGTGGGTGGCAGGGCCTACGAGCAGTACTTC. This translates into CASSLVGGRAYEQYF. The V call is TRBV28, the J call TRBJ2-7; the D gene is possibly TRBD1 (5 bases). V was clipped by 3 bases and J by 2 bases, with 14 bases between them. CDR1 is MDHEN and CDR2 is SYDVKM in the germline V gene. The CDR3 has 15 amino acids.

The chain joins TRBV29-1 to TRBJ1-6, with 9 bases matching TRBD1. The CDR3 is 14 residues long. Per the germline V gene, CDR1 is SQVTM and CDR2 is ANQGSEA. The J segment lost 5 bases and the V segment lost 5 bases, leaving 4 bases of the junction unmatched. The CDR3 region is CSVRTGVDNSPLHF. The CDR3 DNA reads as TGCAGCGTTCGGACAGGGGTGGATAATTCACCCCTCCACTTT.

This chain uses TRBV9 with TRBJ2-1, with 8 bases identical to TRBD2. CDR1 and CDR2 (germline): SGDLS, YYNGEE. The ends lost 0 bases at V and 8 bases at J; junction bases unmatched: 7. The CDR3 contains 15 residues. CDR3 sequence: CASSVASGGGHEQFF. For the CDR3, the DNA is TGTGCCAGCAGCGTAGCCTCCGGGGGGGGGCATGAGCAGTTCTTC.

The chain links TRBV9 to TRBJ1-4, with a weak D call TRBD1 (5 bases). The CDR3 spans 15 residues. With 0 bases removed from V and 8 bases from J, the gap between germline ends came to 14 bases. The germline gives CDR1 SGDLS, CDR2 YYNGEE. The CDR3 coding sequence is TGTGCCAGCAGCGTAGGGGGAGGGGCAGGCGAAAAACTGTTTTTT. Translated: CASSVGGGAGEKLFF.

This clone was seen a handful of times. The V gene is TRBV28, the J gene TRBJ2-7, with a possible D match to TRBD1 (6 bases). Trimming cost V 8 bases and J 0 bases, with 14 bases left between them. Germline loops: CDR1 MDHEN, CDR2 SYDVKM. The CDR3 extends over 14 amino acids. The CDR3 loop reads CASLQTGPSYEQYF. The CDR3 DNA reads as TGTGCCAGCCTCCAGACAGGTCCCTCCTACGAGCAGTACTTC.

The rearrangement joins TRBV7-9 to TRBJ1-5; D unresolved. V lost 4 bases and J lost 2, with 12 bases in between. Germline V gene lookup returns CDR1 SEHNR and CDR2 FQNEAQ (reference sequence). CDR3 length: 15 amino acids. CDR3 residues: CASSSSRVGNQPQHF. CDR3 coding DNA: TGTGCCAGCAGCTCTTCGAGGGTGGGCAATCAGCCCCAGCATTTT.

The gene calls are TRBV18 and TRBJ2-7; the match to TRBD1 covers 7 bases. This CDR3 region has 14 residues. The J segment lost 2 bases and the V segment lost 3 bases, leaving 4 bases of the junction unmatched. The germline gives CDR1 KGHSH, CDR2 LQKENI. The CDR3 DNA reads TGTGCCAGCTCACCCGGGACAGCGACCTACGAGCAGTACTTC. It codes for CASSPGTATYEQYF.

The chain uses TRBV19 and TRBJ2-1; 8 bases match TRBD2. Unmatched junction bases numbered 4, after V lost 9 bases and J lost 0 bases. CDR1 is LNHDA and CDR2 is SQIVND in the germline V gene (reference sequence). The length of the CDR3 is 14 residues. CDR3 sequence: CASESGSSYNEQFF. CDR3 bases: TGTGCCAGCGAAAGCGGGAGCTCCTACAATGAGCAGTTCTTC.

The rearrangement joins TRBV19 to TRBJ2-6; D is unresolved. The germline V gene encodes CDR1 LNHDA and CDR2 SQIVND (reference sequence). The CDR3 runs to 16 residues. Trimming stripped 0 bases from V and 4 bases from J, with 10 bases between. The CDR3 DNA sequence: TGTGCCAGTAGTATAGATCTACGGGTCGGGGCCAACGTCCTGACTTTC. It encodes CASSIDLRVGANVLTF.

V and J are TRBV2 and TRBJ1-2; D may be TRBD1 (6 bases). V was pared by 6 bases and J by 8 bases, with 16 bases between. The CDR3 is 13 residues long. Germline V gene lookup returns CDR1 SNHLY and CDR2 FYNNEI. CDR3 sequence reads: CASSPGAWGGYTF. The CDR3 nucleotides are TGTGCCAGCAGCCCAGGGGCCTGGGGCGGCTACACCTTC. Full variable domain (outside the CDR3, taken from reference TRBV2 and TRBJ1-2): EPEVTQTPSHQVTQMGQEVILRCVPISNHLYFYWYRQILGQKVEFLVSFYNNEISEKSEIFDDQFSVERPDGSNFTLKIRSTKLEDSAMYFCASSPGAWGGYTFGSGTRLTVV.

For this clone: The identical CDR3 is also encoded by other nucleotide sequences in the sample. This chain uses TRBV5-1 with TRBJ2-3, with unresolved D. Trimming removed 4 bases at V and 2 bases at J, with 8 bases between. Germline V gene sequence: CDR1 SGHRS, CDR2 YFSETQ. The CDR3 has 13 amino acids. Here the CDR3 DNA reads TGCGCCAGCAGCAGAGATTTCACAGATACGCAGTATTTT. As protein: CASSRDFTDTQYF. The full variable domain, its missing parts supplied by reference TRBV5-1 and TRBJ2-3, is KAGVTQTPRYLIKTRGQQVTLSCSPISGHRSVSWYQQTPGQGLQFLFEYFSETQRNKGNFPGRFSGRQFSNSRSEMNVSTLELGDSALYLCASSRDFTDTQYFGPGTRLTVL.

The genes are TRBV28 and TRBJ2-7; weak D call: TRBD2 (5 bases). The V and J ends lost 4 bases and 7 bases respectively, with 14 bases between them. The CDR3 spans 13 residues. The germline V gene has CDR1 MDHEN and CDR2 SYDVKM. DNA of the CDR3: TGTGCCAGCAGTTGGGTCGGGGTTTGGGAGCAGTACTTC. This sequence encodes CASSWVGVWEQYF.

The chain is built from TRBV4-1 and TRBJ2-2; 11 bases agree with TRBD2. Germline-derived CDR1 and CDR2 are MGHRA and YSYEKL. Losses at the gene ends were 1 base for V and 5 bases for J; bases not matched to a gene: 3. The CDR3 is made up of 16 amino acids. CDR3 DNA: TGCGCCAGCAGCCAAGTTCCTAGCGGGGGGACCGGGGAGCTGTTTTTT. Protein: CASSQVPSGGTGELFF.

The gene calls are TRBV7-3 and TRBJ2-1; the match to TRBD1 covers 9 bases. The CDR3 has 15 amino acids. In germline, CDR1 is SGHTA, CDR2 FQGTGA. With 4 bases clipped from V and 6 bases from J, the junction kept 7 bases outside the gene matches. This CDR3 is CASSSQGAEGNEQFF. For the CDR3, the DNA is TGTGCCAGCAGCTCACAGGGGGCTGAGGGCAATGAGCAGTTCTTC.

This chain joins TRBV19 and TRBJ2-2, with a possible D match to TRBD2 (5 bases). This CDR3 comprises 14 residues. Germline CDR1 LNHDA, CDR2 SQIVND (reference sequence). The V gene lost 7 bases and the J gene lost 1 base, with 10 bases spanning the gap. CDR3 nucleotides: TGTGCCAGTATCGCCGCGGGGAACACCGGGGAGCTGTTTTTT. Protein product: CASIAAGNTGELFF.

This chain links TRBV29-1 with TRBJ2-5; D is possibly TRBD2 (5 bases). V dropped 4 bases and J dropped 4 bases, with 13 bases sitting between them. This CDR3 region has 13 residues. Looked up from germline, CDR1 is SQVTM and CDR2 is ANQGSEA. The CDR3 bases are TGCAGCGTTGTAACCCCGGGGTTAGAGACCCAGTACTTC. Amino acids: CSVVTPGLETQYF.

The rearrangement joins TRBV10-1 to TRBJ2-1; D not resolved. The germline V gene encodes CDR1 WNHNN and CDR2 SYGVQD (reference sequence). The ends were cut back, 0 bases at V and 5 bases at J, with 8 bases in the middle. The CDR3 extends over 14 amino acids. In DNA form, the CDR3 reads TGCGCCAGCAGTGAGTCGGTACAGAACAATGAGCAGTTCTTC. Protein: CASSESVQNNEQFF.

In its sample, this clone was seen once. The rearrangement uses TRBV9 and TRBJ2-3; the match to TRBD2 covers 7 bases. Unmatched junction bases numbered 4, after V lost 1 base and J lost 2 bases. This CDR3 is built from 15 residues. In germline, CDR1 is SGDLS, CDR2 YYNGEE. The CDR3 loop reads CASSVSGTITDTQYF. The CDR3 nucleotides read TGTGCCAGCAGCGTATCCGGGACTATCACAGATACGCAGTATTTT.

The V gene is TRBV11-1, the J gene TRBJ2-1, with D uncertain. This CDR3 comprises 14 residues. Germline CDR1 is SGHAT and CDR2 is FQDESV (reference sequence). V was trimmed by 6 bases and J by 6 bases, leaving 15 bases between them. The CDR3 protein is CASSLLLLPNEQFF. CDR3 nucleotide sequence: TGTGCCAGCAGTCTTCTTCTTCTCCCCAATGAGCAGTTCTTC.

The chain employs TRBV30 and TRBJ1-1; perhaps TRBD1 as D (6 bases). The germline V and J ends were trimmed by 2 bases and 7 bases, with 11 bases remaining between them. Germline CDR1 and CDR2: GTSNPN and SVGIG (reference sequence). This CDR3 has 12 amino acids. This chain's CDR3 is CAWSSGQLEAFF. CDR3 coding DNA: TGTGCCTGGAGTTCTGGACAGCTTGAAGCTTTCTTT.

CDR3 coding DNA: TGTGCCAGCAGTTTCCTAGCGGGAGCGGTGCAGTTCTTC. This codes for CASSFLAGAVQFF. The V and J genes are TRBV28 and TRBJ2-1; 10 bases fit TRBD2. Germline trimming cut 3 bases from V and 12 bases from J; bases unmatched to any gene: 5. The CDR3 extends over 13 amino acids. CDR1 is MDHEN, CDR2 SYDVKM, per germline.